This T cell receptor (beta chain) derives from a study of T-cell reconstitution after alpha-beta-depleted transplantation in children. Comment on this clonotype: Its antigen is undetermined.

Researchers prepared the TCRbeta library using unique molecular identifiers, the study reports. TCRdb fed the PCR reads into MiXCR, producing one record per CDR3 protein. The table lists some 840,000 distinct CDR3 sequences, 16% of them singletons, with about 5% in the top ten. Study-level points and caveats: Counts and diversity of T cells one year after transplant came mostly from newly produced T cells.

This TCR was sampled from a male patient younger than 18 who had a stem cell transplant for acute lymphoblastic leukemia, so the T cells may come from the graft donor. Source: PBMCs, mostly from graft donor cells, taken 360 days after TCRalphabeta/CD19-depleted stem cell transplant.

The chain's CDR3 is CASSRTSGTTDTQYF. The CDR3 region has the DNA TGTGCCAGCAGCAGGACTAGCGGGACCACAGATACGCAGTATTTT. The chain combines TRBV6-1 with TRBJ2-3; 12 bases are shared with TRBD2. V was pared by 6 bases and J by 2 bases, with 3 bases of the junction left unmatched. Germline-derived CDR1 and CDR2 are MNHNS and SASEGT. The CDR3 consists of 15 residues.